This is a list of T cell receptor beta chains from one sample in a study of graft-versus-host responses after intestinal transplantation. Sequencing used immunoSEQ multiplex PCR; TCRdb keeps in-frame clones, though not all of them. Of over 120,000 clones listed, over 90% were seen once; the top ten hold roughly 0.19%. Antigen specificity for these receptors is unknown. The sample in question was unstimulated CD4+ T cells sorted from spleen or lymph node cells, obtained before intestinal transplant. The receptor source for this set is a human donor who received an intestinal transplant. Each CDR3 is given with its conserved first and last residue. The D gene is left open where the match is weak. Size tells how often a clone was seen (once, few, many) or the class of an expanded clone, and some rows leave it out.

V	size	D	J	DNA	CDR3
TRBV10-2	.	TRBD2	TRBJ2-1	TGCGCCACCCTACTAGCGGGAGCAAGCAATGAGCAGTTCTTC	CATLLAGASNEQFF
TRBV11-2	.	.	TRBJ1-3	TGTGCCAGCAGCCGGGGGACTACTGGAAACACCATATATTTT	CASSRGTTGNTIYF
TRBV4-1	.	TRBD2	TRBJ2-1	TGCGCCAGCAGCCACAGAGCTAGCGGGAGGCTTAATGAGCAGTTCTTC	CASSHRASGRLNEQFF
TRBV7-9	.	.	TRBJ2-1	TGTGCCAGCAGCCGCCGAGGGGGAACGTACAATGAGCAGTTCTTC	CASSRRGGTYNEQFF
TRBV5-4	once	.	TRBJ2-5	TGTGCCAGCAGCTTACAGGGAAGAGAGACCCAGTACTTC	CASSLQGRETQYF
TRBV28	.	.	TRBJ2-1	TGTGCCAGCAGTTTAACCGGGCGGCAGTTCTTC	CASSLTGRQFF
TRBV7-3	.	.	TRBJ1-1	TGTGCCAGCAGCTTAGTCGGGACAAATATGAACACTGAAGCTTTCTTT	CASSLVGTNMNTEAFF
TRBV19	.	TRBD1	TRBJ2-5	TGTGCCAGTAGTATAACAGGGGGTGGAGTAGAGACCCAGTACTTC	CASSITGGGVETQYF
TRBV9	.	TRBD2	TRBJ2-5	TGTGCCAGCAGCGTAGGGAAGGCGGGAGTAGGAGAGACCCAGTACTTC	CASSVGKAGVGETQYF
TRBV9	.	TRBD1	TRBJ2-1	TGTGCCAGCAGCGTAACATGGAAGGGGGCGAATGAGCAGTTCTTC	CASSVTWKGANEQFF
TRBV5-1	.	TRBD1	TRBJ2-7	TGCGCCAGCAGGAGCCGGTGGGACAGGGGTTACGAGCAGTACTTC	CASRSRWDRGYEQYF
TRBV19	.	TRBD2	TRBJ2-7	TGTGCCAGTAGTATAGAGGTAGCGGGGGGCACCTACGAGCAGTACTTC	CASSIEVAGGTYEQYF
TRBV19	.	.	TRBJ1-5	TGTGCCAGTAGTATCTCGGACCAAAATCAGCCCCAGCATTTT	CASSISDQNQPQHF
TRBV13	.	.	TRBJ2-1	TGTGCCAGCAGTTCCAGGGGGGGAGCAAGCAATGAGCAGTTCTTC	CASSSRGGASNEQFF
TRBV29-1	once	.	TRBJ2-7	TGCAGCGTTGAACTAGTCCGGTCTTCCGAGCAGTACTTC	CSVELVRSSEQYF
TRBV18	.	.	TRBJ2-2	TGTGCCAGCTCACCACCCCCCATATTCAGGGGGGGGCCTCATCTGAACACCGGGGAGCTGTTTTTT	CASSPPPIFRGGPHLNTGELFF
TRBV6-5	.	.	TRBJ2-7	TGTGCCAGCAGTAAGCCAGGGGGAGGTGCCTACGAGCAGTACTTC	CASSKPGGGAYEQYF
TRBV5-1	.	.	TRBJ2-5	TGCGCCAATGGGGGGGCGTCCCTCCAAGAGACCCAGTACTTC	CANGGASLQETQYF
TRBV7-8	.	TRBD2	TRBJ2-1	TGTGCCAGCAGCCCACCCTCGGGGCGGGAGGCGCAAAATGAGCAGTTCTTC	CASSPPSGREAQNEQFF
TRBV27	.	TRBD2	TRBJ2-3	TGTGCCACGGGGGGGGATACGCAGTATTTT	CATGGDTQYF
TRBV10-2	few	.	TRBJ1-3	TGCGCCAGCAGTGAGCCCCCCTACAGGCCCTCTGGAAACACCATATATTTT	CASSEPPYRPSGNTIYF
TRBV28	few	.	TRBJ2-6	TGTGCCAGCAGTTACATCGGGCTCTCTGGGGCCAACGTCCTGACTTTC	CASSYIGLSGANVLTF
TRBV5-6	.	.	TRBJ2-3	TGTGCCAGCAGCAATGGCTTATTTGATACGCAGTATTTT	CASSNGLFDTQYF
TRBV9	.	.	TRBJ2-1	TGTGCCAGCAGCGTAGGGGAGAGCTCCTACAATGAGCAGTTCTTC	CASSVGESSYNEQFF
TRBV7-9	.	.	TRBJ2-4	TGTGCCAGCAGCTTGGTTTTCGCCAAAAACATTCAGTACTTC	CASSLVFAKNIQYF
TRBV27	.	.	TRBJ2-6	TGTGCCAGCAGTTTATATCCCGGGGCCAACGTCCTGACTTTC	CASSLYPGANVLTF
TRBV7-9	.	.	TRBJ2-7	TGTGCCAGCCGTAGGGTAGAGGGATCCCACGAGCAGTACTTC	CASRRVEGSHEQYF
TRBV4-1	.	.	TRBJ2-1	TGCGCCAGCAGCAAGGGGCGTTCTGGCGGGATCTCCTACAATGAGCAGTTCTTC	CASSKGRSGGISYNEQFF
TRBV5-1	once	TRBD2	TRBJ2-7	TGCGCCAGCAGCTCAATAGCGGGAGGGCCTTATGCGGAGCAGTACTTC	CASSSIAGGPYAEQYF
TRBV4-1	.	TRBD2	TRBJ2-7	TGCGCCAGCAGCCCACGGACTAGCGGGTCATGGGAGCAGTACTTC	CASSPRTSGSWEQYF
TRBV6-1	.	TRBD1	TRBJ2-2	TGTGCCAGCAACCGGGCGCAGGGGGCGTCCGGGGAGCTGTTTTTT	CASNRAQGASGELFF
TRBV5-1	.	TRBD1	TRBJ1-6	TGCGCCAGCCGACTAACAGGGGACTATAATTCACCCCTCCACTTT	CASRLTGDYNSPLHF
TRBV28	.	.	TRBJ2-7	TGTGCCAGCAGCAGAGGGGCAACCTACGAGCAGTACTTC	CASSRGATYEQYF